What follows are 17 T cell receptor beta chains derived from one specimen sequenced in a study of blood T cell repertoires in COVID-19. Only in-frame clones appear in the TCRdb table, and some are missing; sequencing was by immunoSEQ multiplex PCR. The sample has over 250,000 clones; 84% are singletons. The specimen sequenced was peripheral blood. Receptors originate from a human donor with COVID-19, enrolled during active disease. The donor label of this sample is uncertain.

The chain recombines TRBV9 with TRBJ1-4; 8 bases agree with TRBD1. This CDR3 contains 15 residues. Germline V CDR1 and CDR2: SGDLS, YYNGEE. The V and J ends lost 0 bases and 7 bases, in that order; junction bases with no gene match: 5. This chain's CDR3 is CASSVEGTGSEKLFF. The CDR3 coding sequence is TGTGCCAGCAGCGTAGAGGGGACAGGCAGTGAAAAACTGTTTTTT. The whole variable domain, remainder taken from reference TRBV9 and TRBJ1-4, is DSGVTQTPKHLITATGQRVTLRCSPRSGDLSVYWYQQSLDQGLQFLIQYYNGEERAKGNILERFSAQQFPDLHSELNLSSLELGDSALYFCASSVEGTGSEKLFFGSGTQLSVL.

This clone was recorded only once. The rearrangement uses TRBV23-1 and TRBJ2-7; 9 nucleotides match TRBD1. TRBV23-1 is treated as an ORF (open reading frame) with a function not yet certain. This CDR3 contains 19 residues. The junction had 15 bases not matched to a gene; V was cut back by 2 bases and J by 1 base. CDR3 DNA sequence: TGCGCCAGCAGTCAAAAGGGACAGGGAGATCCTAGCGAGTCCTACGAGCAGTACTTC. Translation: CASSQKGQGDPSESYEQYF.

The chain joins TRBV4-2 to TRBJ1-1; no clear D. The CDR3 contains 13 residues. Germline V lookup: CDR1 LGHNA, CDR2 YNFKEQ. V was trimmed by 0 bases and J by 11 bases, leaving 13 bases between them. In DNA form, the CDR3 reads TGTGCCAGCAGCCAAGATACCCCGGTGCTGGCTTTCTTT. Its translation: CASSQDTPVLAFF.

V usage is TRBV5-1 and J usage is TRBJ2-1; TRBD1 matches 12 bases. The CDR3 length is 17 residues. Germline assignment: CDR1 SGHRS and CDR2 YFSETQ. The junction had 7 bases not matched to a gene; V was cut back by 0 bases and J by 6 bases. The CDR3 region is CASSLVPGQGASNEQFF. In DNA form, the CDR3 reads TGCGCCAGCAGCTTGGTTCCGGGACAGGGGGCTAGCAATGAGCAGTTCTTC.

In its sample, this clone was seen a few times. V and J are TRBV6-5 and TRBJ2-7; 11 bases fit TRBD1. This CDR3 has 15 residues. V trimming: 5 bases; J trimming: 5 bases; junction bases outside the gene matches: 8. CDR1 is MNHEY, CDR2 SVGAGI, per germline. The CDR3 DNA is TGTGCCAGCAGTAGATCGGGACAGGGGGGTAACGAGCAGTACTTC. Amino acids: CASSRSGQGGNEQYF.

V gene TRBV3-1 (or the pseudogene TRBV3-2) combines with J gene TRBJ2-1, with a possible D match to TRBD2 (6 bases). The CDR3 totals 15 residues. Trimming took off 2 bases at V and 3 bases at J, with 11 bases between the two ends. The germline V gene has CDR1 LGHDT and CDR2 YNNKEL (reference sequence). The CDR3 DNA reads TGTGCCAGCAGCCAACAGGGAGGTTTCTACAATGAGCAGTTCTTC. It specifies CASSQQGGFYNEQFF.

CDR3 sequence: CASSPGRGYEQYF. The CDR3 DNA sequence: TGTGCCAGCAGCCCTGGCAGGGGCTACGAGCAGTACTTC. This chain joins TRBV28 and TRBJ2-7; D might be TRBD1 (6 bases). The CDR3 is made up of 13 amino acids. Germline V gives CDR1 MDHEN, CDR2 SYDVKM. V gave up 6 bases and J gave up 3 bases, with 12 bases separating them.

The rearrangement links TRBV18 to TRBJ2-7; 12 bases fit TRBD2. The J segment lost 6 bases and the V segment lost 1 base, leaving 7 bases of the junction unmatched. The germline V gene encodes CDR1 KGHSH and CDR2 LQKENI. This CDR3 has 16 amino acids. CDR3 sequence (DNA): TGTGCCAGCTCACCACAGCGGCTAGCGGGAGGGCGCGAGCAGTACTTC. It codes for CASSPQRLAGGREQYF.

A few counts support this clone. The chain links TRBV5-4 to TRBJ1-2; the match to TRBD1 covers 8 bases. Trimming cost V 6 bases and J 2 bases; bases outside gene matches: 12. The CDR3 totals 16 residues. Germline V gene sequence: CDR1 SGHNT, CDR2 YYREEE (reference sequence). The CDR3 sequence: CASTQRARTGNYGYTF. CDR3 nucleotide sequence: TGTGCCAGCACCCAACGAGCGCGGACAGGGAACTATGGCTACACCTTC. Supplemented by reference TRBV5-4 and TRBJ1-2, the full variable domain reads ETGVTQSPTHLIKTRGQQVTLRCSSQSGHNTVSWYQQALGQGPQFIFQYYREEENGRGNFPPRFSGLQFPNYSSELNVNALELDDSALYLCASTQRARTGNYGYTFGSGTRLTVV.

This chain uses TRBV5-1 with TRBJ1-1; 8 bases fit TRBD1. The CDR3 spans 15 residues. With V trimmed by 4 bases and J by 4 bases, 9 bases remained unmatched. The germline V gene encodes CDR1 SGHRS and CDR2 YFSETQ. The CDR3 sequence is CASSPKTGVGTEAFF. Here the CDR3 DNA reads TGCGCCAGCAGCCCCAAGACAGGGGTTGGCACTGAAGCTTTCTTT.

V usage is TRBV5-6 and J usage is TRBJ2-6; no reliable D call. Germline CDR1 is SGHDT and CDR2 is YYEEEE. Trimming shortened V by 1 base and J by 0 bases, and 5 bases separated the two germline ends. The CDR3 contains 15 residues. The CDR3 sequence is CASSLFHSGANVLTF. The CDR3 DNA sequence: TGTGCCAGCAGCTTGTTTCACTCTGGGGCCAACGTCCTGACTTTC.

This chain connects TRBV18 to TRBJ1-1; the D is unclear. CDR1 is KGHSH, CDR2 LQKENI, per germline. The V gene lost 5 bases and the J gene lost 0 bases, with 7 bases spanning the gap. This CDR3 has 13 residues. This CDR3 reads CASSSLLNTEAFF. CDR3 nucleotide sequence: TGTGCCAGCTCATCCCTTTTGAACACTGAAGCTTTCTTT. The whole variable domain, filled in from reference TRBV18 and TRBJ1-1, reads NAGVMQNPRHLVRRRGQEARLRCSPMKGHSHVYWYRQLPEEGLKFMVYLQKENIIDESGMPKERFSAEFPKEGPSILRIQQVVRGDSAAYFCASSSLLNTEAFFGQGTRLTVV.

This clone has only one observation. The chain combines TRBV19 with TRBJ1-4; TRBD1 is a possible D gene (5 bases). This CDR3 is built from 14 residues. The germline V and J ends were trimmed by 8 bases and 7 bases, with 17 bases remaining between them. Per germline, CDR1 LNHDA and CDR2 SQIVND (reference sequence). CDR3 loop: CASSLTPGGEKLFF. The DNA of the CDR3 is TGTGCCAGTTCTCTAACACCGGGGGGTGAAAAACTGTTTTTT.

This clone was observed once. This chain joins TRBV27 and TRBJ1-2; 7 bases map to TRBD1. The CDR3 spans 13 residues. V lost 2 bases, J lost 7 bases, and 4 bases stayed unmatched. From germline, CDR1 is MNHEY and CDR2 SMNVEV (reference sequence). The CDR3 DNA reads TGTGCCAGCAGTTTAGGCAGACAGGGTGGCTACACCTTC. This codes for CASSLGRQGGYTF.

This rearrangement joins TRBV7-2 to TRBJ2-7, with D possibly being TRBD2 (5 bases). V gave up 5 bases and J gave up 0 bases, with 14 bases separating them. The CDR3 covers 15 residues. Germline V gene lookup returns CDR1 SGHTA and CDR2 FQGNSA. The CDR3 coding sequence is TGTGCCAGCAGCCCCAGTCGGCGGGTCTCCTACGAGCAGTACTTC. It codes for CASSPSRRVSYEQYF.

This clone was seen a few times. CDR3 protein: CSVGSGQDTDTQYF. In DNA, the CDR3 is TGCAGCGTTGGATCAGGACAGGACACAGATACGCAGTATTTT. The chain couples TRBV29-1 to TRBJ2-3; TRBD1 aligns across 7 bases. Losses at the gene ends were 4 bases for V and 2 bases for J; bases not matched to a gene: 6. Germline CDR1 and CDR2: SQVTM and ANQGSEA. This CDR3 contains 14 residues.

This chain links TRBV5-1 with TRBJ1-6; D not certain. CDR3 size: 13 residues. The ends were cut back, 5 bases at V and 4 bases at J, with 7 bases in the middle. CDR1 is SGHRS, CDR2 YFSETQ, per germline. For the CDR3, the DNA is TGCGCCAGCAGGACAACTTATAATTCACCCCTCCACTTT. Its protein product is CASRTTYNSPLHF.